Below are 2 T cell receptor beta chains sequenced from a single sample in a study of control samples from healthy donors and cancer patients (dated by TCRdb to the early 2020s). The method behind the library was the immunoSEQ multiplex PCR assay. TCRdb stores this immuneACCESS table with in-frame sequences only. Part of the clones is absent; in the studies checked, under half of the shortfall reflects unresolved V genes, and no reason is known for the rest. The sample data list some 410,000 clones, and 80% to 95% of these were observed just once. The biggest ten clones account for around 6.8% of the sample. The specimen sequenced was PBMCs. These receptor sequences come from a man aged 40-49 years with head and neck cancer.

The CDR3 spells CAISEFGTSDSYEQYF. The CDR3 nucleotides are TGTGCCATCAGTGAGTTTGGGACTAGCGACTCCTACGAGCAGTACTTC. The chain carries TRBV10-3 and TRBJ2-7, with 10 nucleotides matching TRBD2. CDR3 length: 16 amino acids. Germline V lookup: CDR1 ENHRY, CDR2 SYGVKD. After removal of 1 base from V and 0 bases from J, the junction contained 3 bases not matched to a gene.

This chain joins TRBV10-2 and TRBJ2-7; D gene ambiguous. V lost 5 bases and J lost 0, with 14 bases in between. CDR3 length equals 15 residues. Looked up from germline, CDR1 is WSHSY and CDR2 is SAAADI. For the CDR3, the DNA is TGCGCCAGCAGTCCGGTTGGCGGATCCTCCTACGAGCAGTACTTC. Translation gives CASSPVGGSSYEQYF.